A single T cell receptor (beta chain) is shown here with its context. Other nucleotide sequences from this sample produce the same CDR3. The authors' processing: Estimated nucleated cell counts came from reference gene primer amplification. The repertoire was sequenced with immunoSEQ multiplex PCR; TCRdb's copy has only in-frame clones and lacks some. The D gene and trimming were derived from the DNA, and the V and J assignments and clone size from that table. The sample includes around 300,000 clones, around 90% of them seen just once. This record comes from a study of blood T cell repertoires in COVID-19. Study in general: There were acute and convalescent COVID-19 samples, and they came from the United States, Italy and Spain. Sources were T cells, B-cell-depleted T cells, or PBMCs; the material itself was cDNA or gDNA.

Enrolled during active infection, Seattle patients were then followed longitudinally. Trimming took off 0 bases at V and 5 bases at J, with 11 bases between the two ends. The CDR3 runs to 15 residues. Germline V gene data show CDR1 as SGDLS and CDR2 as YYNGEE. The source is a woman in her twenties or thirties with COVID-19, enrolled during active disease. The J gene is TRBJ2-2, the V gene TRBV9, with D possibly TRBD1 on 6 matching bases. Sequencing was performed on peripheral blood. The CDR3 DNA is TGTGCCAGCAGCGTAGACAGGGAAGGTACCGGGGAGCTGTTTTTT. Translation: CASSVDREGTGELFF.